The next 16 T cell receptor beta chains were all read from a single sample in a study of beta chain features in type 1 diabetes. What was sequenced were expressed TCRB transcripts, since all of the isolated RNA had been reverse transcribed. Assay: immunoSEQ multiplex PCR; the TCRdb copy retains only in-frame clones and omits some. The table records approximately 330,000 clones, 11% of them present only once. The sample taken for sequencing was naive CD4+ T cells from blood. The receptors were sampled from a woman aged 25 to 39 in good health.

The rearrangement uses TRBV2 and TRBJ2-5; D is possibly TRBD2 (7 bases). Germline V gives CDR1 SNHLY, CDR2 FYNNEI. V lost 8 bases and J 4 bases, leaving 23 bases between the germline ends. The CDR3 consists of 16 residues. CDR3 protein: CASGGRAGEGLETQYF. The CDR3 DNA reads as TGTGCCAGCGGGGGCCGGGCGGGAGAAGGTTTAGAGACCCAGTACTTC.

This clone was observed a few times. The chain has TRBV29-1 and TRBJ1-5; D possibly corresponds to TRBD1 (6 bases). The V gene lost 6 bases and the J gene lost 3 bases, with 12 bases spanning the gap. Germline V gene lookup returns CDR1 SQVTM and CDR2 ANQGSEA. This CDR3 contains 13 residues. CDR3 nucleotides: TGCAGCGTGGGAAACAGGGACAATCAGCCCCAGCATTTT. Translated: CSVGNRDNQPQHF.

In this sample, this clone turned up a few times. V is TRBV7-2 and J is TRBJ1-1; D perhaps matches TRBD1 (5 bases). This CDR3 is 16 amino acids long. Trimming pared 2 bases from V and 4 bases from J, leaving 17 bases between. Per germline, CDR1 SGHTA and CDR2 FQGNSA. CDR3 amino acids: CASSLIGGSRSTEAFF. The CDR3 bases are TGTGCCAGCAGCTTAATCGGGGGAAGTCGTTCCACTGAAGCTTTCTTT.

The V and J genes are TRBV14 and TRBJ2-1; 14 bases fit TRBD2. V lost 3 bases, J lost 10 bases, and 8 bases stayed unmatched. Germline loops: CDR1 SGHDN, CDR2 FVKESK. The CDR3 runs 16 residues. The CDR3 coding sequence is TGTGCCAGCAGCCATCAGACTAGCGGGAGGGCCTTAGAGCAGTTCTTC. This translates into CASSHQTSGRALEQFF. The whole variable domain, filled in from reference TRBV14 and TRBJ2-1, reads EAGVTQFPSHSVIEKGQTVTLRCDPISGHDNLYWYRRVMGKEIKFLLHFVKESKQDESGMPNNRFLAERTGGTYSTLKVQPAELEDSGVYFCASSHQTSGRALEQFFGPGTRLTVL.

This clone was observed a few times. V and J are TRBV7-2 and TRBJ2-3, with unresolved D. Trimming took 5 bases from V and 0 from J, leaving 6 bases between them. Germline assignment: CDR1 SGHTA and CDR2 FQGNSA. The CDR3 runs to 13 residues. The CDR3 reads CASSPYSTDTQYF. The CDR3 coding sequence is TGTGCCAGCAGCCCCTATAGCACAGATACGCAGTATTTT. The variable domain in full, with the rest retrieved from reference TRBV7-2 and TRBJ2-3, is GAGVSQSPSNKVTEKGKDVELRCDPISGHTALYWYRQSLGQGLEFLIYFQGNSAPDKSGLPSDRFSAERTGGSVSTLTIQRTQQEDSAVYLCASSPYSTDTQYFGPGTRLTVL.

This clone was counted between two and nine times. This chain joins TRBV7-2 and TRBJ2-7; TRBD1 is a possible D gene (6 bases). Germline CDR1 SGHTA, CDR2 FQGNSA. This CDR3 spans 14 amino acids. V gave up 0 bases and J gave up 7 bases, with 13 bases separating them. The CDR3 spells CASSLAGGAEEQYF. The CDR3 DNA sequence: TGTGCCAGCAGCTTAGCTGGGGGCGCAGAAGAGCAGTACTTC. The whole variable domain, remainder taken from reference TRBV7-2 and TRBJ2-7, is GAGVSQSPSNKVTEKGKDVELRCDPISGHTALYWYRQSLGQGLEFLIYFQGNSAPDKSGLPSDRFSAERTGGSVSTLTIQRTQQEDSAVYLCASSLAGGAEEQYFGPGTRLTVT.

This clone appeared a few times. CDR3 in amino acids: CASSIGAGNSYEQYF. CDR3 sequence (DNA): TGTGCCAGTAGTATAGGGGCGGGCAACTCCTACGAGCAGTACTTC. The chain carries TRBV19 and TRBJ2-7; perhaps TRBD2 as D (5 bases). The CDR3 length is 15 residues. Per germline, CDR1 LNHDA and CDR2 SQIVND (reference sequence). V was trimmed by 1 base and J by 0 bases, leaving 10 bases between them.

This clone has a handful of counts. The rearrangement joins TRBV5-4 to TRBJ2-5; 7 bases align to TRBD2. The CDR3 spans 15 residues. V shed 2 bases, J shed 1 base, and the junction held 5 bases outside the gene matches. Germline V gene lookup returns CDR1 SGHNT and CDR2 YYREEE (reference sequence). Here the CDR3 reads CASSFAIAGQETQYF. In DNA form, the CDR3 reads TGTGCCAGCAGCTTTGCGATAGCGGGCCAAGAGACCCAGTACTTC.

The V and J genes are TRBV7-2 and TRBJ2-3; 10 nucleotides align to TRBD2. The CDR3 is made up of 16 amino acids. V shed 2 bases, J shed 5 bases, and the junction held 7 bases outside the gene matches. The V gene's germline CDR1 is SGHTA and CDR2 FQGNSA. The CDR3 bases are TGTGCCAGCAGCTTAATGCTAGCGGGAGAACTAGATACGCAGTATTTT. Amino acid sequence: CASSLMLAGELDTQYF.

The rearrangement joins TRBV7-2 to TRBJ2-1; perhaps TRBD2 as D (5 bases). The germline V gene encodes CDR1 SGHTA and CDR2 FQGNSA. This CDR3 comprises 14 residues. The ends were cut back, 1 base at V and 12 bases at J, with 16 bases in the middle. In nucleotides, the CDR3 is TGTGCCAGCAGCTTAGAAGCTGATACTAGTTCGCAGTTCTTC. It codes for CASSLEADTSSQFF.

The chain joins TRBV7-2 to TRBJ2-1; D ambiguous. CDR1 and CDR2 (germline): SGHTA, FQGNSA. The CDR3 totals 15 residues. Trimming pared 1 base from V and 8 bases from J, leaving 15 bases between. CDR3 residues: CASSLVVFGQDEQFF. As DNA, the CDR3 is TGTGCCAGCAGCTTAGTGGTTTTTGGGCAGGATGAGCAGTTCTTC. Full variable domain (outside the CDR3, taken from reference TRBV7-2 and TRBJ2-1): GAGVSQSPSNKVTEKGKDVELRCDPISGHTALYWYRQSLGQGLEFLIYFQGNSAPDKSGLPSDRFSAERTGGSVSTLTIQRTQQEDSAVYLCASSLVVFGQDEQFFGPGTRLTVL.

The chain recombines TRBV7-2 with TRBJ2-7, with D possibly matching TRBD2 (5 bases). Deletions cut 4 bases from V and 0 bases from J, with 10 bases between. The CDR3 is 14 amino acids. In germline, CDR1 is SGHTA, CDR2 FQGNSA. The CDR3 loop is CASSSGLYSYEQYF. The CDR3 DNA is TGTGCCAGCAGCTCAGGACTCTACTCCTACGAGCAGTACTTC.

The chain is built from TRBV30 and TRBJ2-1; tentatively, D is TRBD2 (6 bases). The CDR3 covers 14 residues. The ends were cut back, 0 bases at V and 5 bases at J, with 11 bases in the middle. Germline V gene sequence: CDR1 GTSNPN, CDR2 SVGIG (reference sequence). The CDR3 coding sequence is TGTGCCTGGAGTGTTGGAGGGAGCCACAATGAGCAGTTCTTC. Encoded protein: CAWSVGGSHNEQFF.

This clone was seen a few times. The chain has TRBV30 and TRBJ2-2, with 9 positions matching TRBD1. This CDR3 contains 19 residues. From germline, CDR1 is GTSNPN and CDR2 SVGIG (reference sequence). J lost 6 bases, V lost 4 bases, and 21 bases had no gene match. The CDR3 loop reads CAWNPKQGASPTHAGELFF. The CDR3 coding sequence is TGTGCCTGGAACCCCAAACAGGGGGCGAGCCCAACCCATGCCGGGGAGCTGTTTTTT.

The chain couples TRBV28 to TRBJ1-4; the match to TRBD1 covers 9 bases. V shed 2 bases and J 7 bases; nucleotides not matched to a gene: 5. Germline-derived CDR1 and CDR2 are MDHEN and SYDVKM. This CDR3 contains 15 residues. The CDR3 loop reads CASSLPGQGSEKLFF. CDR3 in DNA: TGTGCCAGCAGTTTACCGGGACAGGGTAGTGAAAAACTGTTTTTT.

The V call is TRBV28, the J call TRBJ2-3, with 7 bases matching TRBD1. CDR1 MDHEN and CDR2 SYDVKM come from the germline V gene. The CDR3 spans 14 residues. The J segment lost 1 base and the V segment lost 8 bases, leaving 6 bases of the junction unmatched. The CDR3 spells CASELQGGTDTQYF. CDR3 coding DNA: TGTGCCAGCGAACTGCAGGGGGGCACAGATACGCAGTATTTT.